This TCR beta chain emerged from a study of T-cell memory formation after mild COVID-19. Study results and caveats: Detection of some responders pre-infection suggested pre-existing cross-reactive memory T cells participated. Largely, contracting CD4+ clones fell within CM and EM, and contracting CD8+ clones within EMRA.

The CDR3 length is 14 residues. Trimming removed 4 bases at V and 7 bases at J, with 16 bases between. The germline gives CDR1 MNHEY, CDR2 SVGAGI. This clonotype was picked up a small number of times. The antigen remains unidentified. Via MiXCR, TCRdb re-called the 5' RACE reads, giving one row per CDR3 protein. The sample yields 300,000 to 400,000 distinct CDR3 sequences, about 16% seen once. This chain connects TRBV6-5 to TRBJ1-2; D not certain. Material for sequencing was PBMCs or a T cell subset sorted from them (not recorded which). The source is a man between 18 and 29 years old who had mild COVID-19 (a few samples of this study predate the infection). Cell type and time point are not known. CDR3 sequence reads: CASSSEGGLSGYTF. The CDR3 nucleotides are TGTGCCAGCAGTTCCGAGGGAGGGTTGAGTGGCTACACCTTC.